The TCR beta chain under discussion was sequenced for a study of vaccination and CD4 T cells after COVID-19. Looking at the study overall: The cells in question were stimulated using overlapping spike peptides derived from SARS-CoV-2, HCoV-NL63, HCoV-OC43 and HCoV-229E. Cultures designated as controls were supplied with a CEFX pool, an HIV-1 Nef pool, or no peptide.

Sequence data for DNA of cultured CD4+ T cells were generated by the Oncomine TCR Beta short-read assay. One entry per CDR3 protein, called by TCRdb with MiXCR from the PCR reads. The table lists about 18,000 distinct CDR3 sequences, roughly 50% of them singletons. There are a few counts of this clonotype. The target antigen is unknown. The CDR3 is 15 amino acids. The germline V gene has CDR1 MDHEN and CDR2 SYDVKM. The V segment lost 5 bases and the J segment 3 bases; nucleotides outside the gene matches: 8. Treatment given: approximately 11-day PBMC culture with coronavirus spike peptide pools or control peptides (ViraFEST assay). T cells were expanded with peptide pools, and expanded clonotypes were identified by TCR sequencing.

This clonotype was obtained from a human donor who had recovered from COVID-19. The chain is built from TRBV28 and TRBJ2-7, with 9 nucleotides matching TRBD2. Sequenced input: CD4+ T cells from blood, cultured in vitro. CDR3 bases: TGTGCCAGCAGTCGGCTAGCGGGACCCAGCTACGAGCAGTACTTC. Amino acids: CASSRLAGPSYEQYF.